Below are 24 T cell receptor beta chains sequenced from a single sample in a study of cytomegalovirus exposure and HLA in healthy donors. In the PCR, 60 Vbeta and 13 Jbeta primers were used. The method was immunoSEQ multiplex PCR; TCRdb's version includes in-frame clones alone and lacks a portion of them. This table holds fewer than 95,000 clones, about 60% found once. The material sequenced was PBMCs. The receptors were gathered from a woman younger than 45 in good health and CMV-seronegative.

The CDR3 loop is CASSPGGAGNEKLFF. Written as DNA, the CDR3 is TGTGCCAGCAGCCCGGGGGGGGCCGGTAATGAAAAACTGTTTTTT. The chain uses TRBV7-7 and TRBJ1-4, with a weak D call TRBD1 (6 bases). The CDR3 consists of 15 residues. V lost 5 bases, J lost 4 bases, and 14 bases lay in between. From germline, CDR1 is SSHAT and CDR2 FNYEAQ (reference sequence).

The chain combines TRBV7-9 with TRBJ2-5; no definite D call. TRBJ2-7 matches the DNA end more closely, so the J call is doubtful. This CDR3 has 16 residues. The germline CDR1 and CDR2 sequences are SEHNR and FQNEAQ (reference sequence). CDR3 sequence: CASSLGQRFSSYEQYF. In nucleotides, the CDR3 is TGTGCCAGCAGCTTAGGTCAGCGCTTTAGCTCCTACGAGCAGTACTTC.

The chain links TRBV10-2 to TRBJ1-5, with D hard to call. The CDR3 extends over 15 amino acids. V lost 6 bases to trimming and J lost 3 bases, with 15 bases between them. CDR1 WSHSY and CDR2 SAAADI come from the germline V gene. CDR3 residues: CASSAGEAFNQPQHF. For the CDR3, the DNA is TGCGCCAGCAGCGCCGGCGAGGCTTTCAATCAGCCCCAGCATTTT.

As concerns this clone: Different DNA sequences within this sample yield the same CDR3. The rearrangement joins TRBV6-6 to TRBJ2-3; D is unclear. V was pared by 0 bases and J by 6 bases, with 7 bases between. CDR3 length: 13 residues. Germline lookup yields CDR1 MNHNY and CDR2 SVGAGI (reference sequence). CDR3 sequence: CASSYSSGDTQYF. The CDR3 DNA reads TGTGCCAGCAGTTACTCGTCCGGGGATACGCAGTATTTT.

In DNA form, the CDR3 reads TGTGCCAGCAGGACAGGTCCGCTCGGCTACACCTTC. This gives the protein CASRTGPLGYTF. The chain joins TRBV27 to TRBJ1-2, with D possibly being TRBD1 (6 bases). This CDR3 region has 12 residues. CDR1 is MNHEY and CDR2 is SMNVEV in the germline V gene (reference sequence). Between the trimmed V and J ends, which lost 6 bases and 8 bases, there was a span of 13 bases.

The CDR3 protein is CASRRDRDDRYSPLHF. In DNA, the CDR3 is TGTGCCAGCAGGCGGGACAGGGACGATAGATATTCACCCCTCCACTTT. The rearrangement uses TRBV2 and TRBJ1-6, with 9 bases that match TRBD1. CDR3 length: 16 amino acids. The V gene end was trimmed by 6 bases and the J gene end by 8 bases; junction bases not matched to a gene: 11. The germline gives CDR1 SNHLY, CDR2 FYNNEI. Together with reference TRBV2 and TRBJ1-6, the CDR3 gives the full variable domain: EPEVTQTPSHQVTQMGQEVILRCVPISNHLYFYWYRQILGQKVEFLVSFYNNEISEKSEIFDDQFSVERPDGSNFTLKIRSTKLEDSAMYFCASRRDRDDRYSPLHFGNGTRLTVT.

The chain recombines TRBV6-5 with TRBJ1-4; D is ambiguous. This CDR3 comprises 15 residues. With 1 base removed from V and 5 bases from J, the gap between germline ends came to 11 bases. Germline V lookup: CDR1 MNHEY, CDR2 SVGAGI. CDR3 in DNA: TGTGCCAGCAGTTACTGGCGCAGCGGCAATGAAAAACTGTTTTTT. Amino acids: CASSYWRSGNEKLFF.

The CDR3 protein is CASSFQDSFYEQYF. The CDR3 DNA is TGTGCCAGCAGCTTCCAGGACAGTTTCTACGAGCAGTACTTC. This rearrangement joins TRBV7-6 to TRBJ2-5; the D gene is possibly TRBD1 (6 bases). The J call may be in error: the DNA end matches TRBJ2-7 better. CDR3 size: 14 residues. Germline loops: CDR1 SGHVS, CDR2 FNYEAQ.

The rearrangement uses TRBV6-5 and TRBJ2-7, with TRBD2 matching over 7 bases. Trimming took 0 bases from V and 3 from J; bases not matched to a gene: 5. CDR3 length: 15 residues. Germline V gene sequence: CDR1 MNHEY, CDR2 SVGAGI. The CDR3 is CASSYSAWGGYEQYF. The CDR3 region has the DNA TGTGCCAGCAGTTACTCTGCGTGGGGGGGCTACGAGCAGTACTTC.

There are a few counts of this clone. The chain recombines TRBV7-9 with TRBJ2-3; 11 bases fit TRBD2. The CDR3 consists of 17 residues. V trimming: 5 bases; J trimming: 0 bases; junction bases outside the gene matches: 7. Germline loops: CDR1 SEHNR, CDR2 FQNEAQ (reference sequence). The CDR3 here is CASSRSGLAVSTDTQYF. CDR3 nucleotides: TGTGCCAGCAGCAGGTCGGGACTAGCGGTTAGCACAGATACGCAGTATTTT.

This clone occurred a few times. V is TRBV6-5 and J is TRBJ2-7; 8 bases align to TRBD1. The CDR3 is 13 amino acids. The V gene end was trimmed by 6 bases and the J gene end by 5 bases; junction bases not matched to a gene: 6. Per the germline V gene, CDR1 is MNHEY and CDR2 is SVGAGI. The CDR3 DNA follows: TGTGCCAGCAGCGGGACAGGTGGACACGAGCAGTACTTC. Translation gives CASSGTGGHEQYF.

V usage is TRBV11-2 and J usage is TRBJ2-7, with TRBD2 identical over 12 bases. CDR1 and CDR2 (germline): SGHAT, FQNNGV. This CDR3 has 14 amino acids. The V and J ends lost 6 bases and 9 bases, in that order; junction bases with no gene match: 9. CDR3 sequence (DNA): TGTGCCAGCAGGAGTCTAGCGGGGGGGATTGTGCAGTACTTC. Protein sequence: CASRSLAGGIVQYF.

The V call is TRBV6-1, the J call TRBJ1-1, with TRBD1 identical over 7 bases. This CDR3 has 14 amino acids. The trim removed 4 bases at V and 1 base at J, leaving 3 bases unmatched. Germline loops: CDR1 MNHNS, CDR2 SASEGT. CDR3 sequence (DNA): TGTGCCAGCAGTGGGGGACAGACGAACACTGAAGCTTTCTTT. Translated: CASSGGQTNTEAFF.

The CDR3 protein is CASTPRGRGNTEAFF. CDR3 DNA: TGTGCCAGTACCCCCAGGGGGCGCGGAAACACTGAAGCTTTCTTT. This chain joins TRBV19 and TRBJ1-1; 8 positions agree with TRBD1. The germline CDR1 and CDR2 sequences are LNHDA and SQIVND (reference sequence). The CDR3 has 15 residues. J lost 2 bases, V lost 7 bases, and 9 bases had no gene match.

CDR3 protein: CASSLKPNPNTGELFF. CDR3 in DNA: TGTGCCAGCAGCTTAAAGCCTAACCCAAACACCGGGGAGCTGTTTTTT. This rearrangement joins TRBV7-9 to TRBJ2-2, with D unresolved. CDR3 length: 16 residues. The germline V gene has CDR1 SEHNR and CDR2 FQNEAQ (reference sequence). Trimming pared 2 bases from V and 2 bases from J, leaving 12 bases between.

This sequence joins TRBV5-1 and TRBJ2-3; 7 bases match TRBD1. Germline assignment: CDR1 SGHRS and CDR2 YFSETQ. The junction had 6 bases not matched to a gene; V was cut back by 5 bases and J by 3 bases. The CDR3 runs to 14 residues. In DNA form, the CDR3 reads TGCGCCAGCAGGTCCAAGACAGGGACAGATACGCAGTATTTT. It encodes CASRSKTGTDTQYF.

This clone has more than one count but fewer than ten. J is TRBJ1-5 and V is TRBV10-2; tentatively, D is TRBD1 (5 bases). V lost 3 bases and J 3 bases, leaving 9 bases between the germline ends. Per germline, CDR1 WSHSY and CDR2 SAAADI. The CDR3 contains 14 residues. The CDR3: CASSEGGANQPQHF. CDR3 DNA sequence: TGCGCCAGCAGTGAAGGAGGGGCCAATCAGCCCCAGCATTTT.

The chain links TRBV6-5 to TRBJ1-2, with D hard to call. V shed 4 bases and J shed 8 bases, with 11 bases lying between them. This CDR3 contains 12 residues. Germline values: CDR1 MNHEY, CDR2 SVGAGI. The CDR3 spells CASSSSSLGYTF. The CDR3 DNA reads TGTGCCAGCAGTTCCTCCTCCCTGGGCTACACCTTC.

This clone was found a few times. This chain joins TRBV9 and TRBJ2-2, with TRBD1 identical over 7 bases. The germline gives CDR1 SGDLS, CDR2 YYNGEE. There are 17 residues in the CDR3. V gave up 2 bases and J gave up 5 bases; unmatched junction bases: 12. CDR3 region: CASSVGLRTGGTGELFF. The CDR3 coding sequence is TGTGCCAGCAGCGTGGGGCTAAGGACAGGAGGTACCGGGGAGCTGTTTTTT. Looking up the rest from reference TRBV9 and TRBJ2-2 gives the full variable domain: DSGVTQTPKHLITATGQRVTLRCSPRSGDLSVYWYQQSLDQGLQFLIQYYNGEERAKGNILERFSAQQFPDLHSELNLSSLELGDSALYFCASSVGLRTGGTGELFFGEGSRLTVL.

The chain is built from TRBV6-4 and TRBJ2-1, with 10 bases that match TRBD2. This CDR3 contains 14 residues. Germline loops: CDR1 MRHNA, CDR2 SNTAGT. The trim removed 6 bases at V and 6 bases at J, leaving 5 bases unmatched. Here the CDR3 reads CASSPGTSVNEQFF. In DNA, the CDR3 is TGTGCCAGCAGCCCCGGGACTAGCGTCAATGAGCAGTTCTTC.

This chain uses TRBV5-4 with TRBJ1-2; the D gene is possibly TRBD1 (5 bases). The CDR3 extends over 14 amino acids. Germline V gene sequence: CDR1 SGHNT, CDR2 YYREEE (reference sequence). Trimming shortened V by 0 bases and J by 8 bases, and 14 bases separated the two germline ends. For the CDR3, the DNA is TGTGCCAGCAGCTTGGATGCCAGTAACAGGGGCTACACCTTC. Its translation is CASSLDASNRGYTF.

The rearrangement joins TRBV4-1 to TRBJ2-2; 9 bases fit TRBD2. V shed 1 base and J 6 bases; nucleotides not matched to a gene: 6. Germline CDR1 is MGHRA and CDR2 is YSYEKL. This CDR3 has 16 residues. The CDR3 bases are TGCGCCAGCAGCCAAGTAGGCGGGAGGGCCCCCGGGGAGCTGTTTTTT. It translates to CASSQVGGRAPGELFF.

V gene TRBV19 combines with J gene TRBJ1-5; maybe TRBD1 (6 bases). Germline-derived CDR1 and CDR2 are LNHDA and SQIVND (reference sequence). This CDR3 has 16 amino acids. V lost 3 bases, J lost 4 bases, and 16 bases lay in between. CDR3 sequence reads: CASSITTGIQNQPQHF. The CDR3 nucleotides are TGTGCCAGTAGTATCACCACAGGGATCCAGAATCAGCCCCAGCATTTT. The full variable domain, completed using reference TRBV19 and TRBJ1-5, is DGGITQSPKYLFRKEGQNVTLSCEQNLNHDAMYWYRQDPGQGLRLIYYSQIVNDFQKGDIAEGYSVSREKKESFPLTVTSAQKNPTAFYLCASSITTGIQNQPQHFGDGTRLSIL.

The chain uses TRBV2 and TRBJ2-7; a possible D gene is TRBD2 (5 bases). The germline CDR1 and CDR2 sequences are SNHLY and FYNNEI. The CDR3 runs to 11 residues. Trimming left V 8 bases short and J 2 bases short, with 7 bases between. The CDR3 reads CASRRTYEQYF. The DNA of the CDR3 is TGTGCCAGCCGGAGGACCTACGAGCAGTACTTC.